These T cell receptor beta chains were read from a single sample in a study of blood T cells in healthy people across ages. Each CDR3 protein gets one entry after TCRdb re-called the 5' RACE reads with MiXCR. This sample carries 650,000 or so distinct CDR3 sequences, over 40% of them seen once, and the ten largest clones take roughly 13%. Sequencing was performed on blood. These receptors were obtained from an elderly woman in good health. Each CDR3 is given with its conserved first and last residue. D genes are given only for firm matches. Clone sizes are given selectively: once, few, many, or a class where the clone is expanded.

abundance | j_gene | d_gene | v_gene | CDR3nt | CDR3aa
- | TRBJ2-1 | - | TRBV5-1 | TGCGCCAGCAGCGACCCCCAGGGCGAGCAGTTCTTC | CASSDPQGEQFF
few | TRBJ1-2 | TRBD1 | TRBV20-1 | TGCAGTGCGTCTCGGAGGCAGGGGGCTGGTGGCTACACCTTC | CSASRRQGAGGYTF
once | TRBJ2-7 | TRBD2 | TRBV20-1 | TGCAGTGCTAGAGTTTCTAGCGGGCCTTCCTACAATGAGCAGTACTTC | CSARVSSGPSYNEQYF
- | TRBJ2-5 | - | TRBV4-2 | TGTGCCAGCAGCCCCGGGATCACGGGGGAGACCCAGTACTTC | CASSPGITGETQYF
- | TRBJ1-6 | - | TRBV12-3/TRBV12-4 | TGTGCCAGCAGCAACATGAATAATTCACCCCTCCACTTT | CASSNMNNSPLHF
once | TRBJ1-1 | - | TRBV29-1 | TGCAGCGTCAAGGGGGGGGAAGGGGTGAACACTGAAGCTTTCTTT | CSVKGGEGVNTEAFF
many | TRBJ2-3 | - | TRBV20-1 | TGCAGTGCTAGGACCCCCGCAGATACGCAGTATTTT | CSARTPADTQYF
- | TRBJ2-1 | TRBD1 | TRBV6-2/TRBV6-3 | TGTGCCAGCAGGGGGACAGGGGTTGGCAATGAGCAGTTCTTC | CASRGTGVGNEQFF
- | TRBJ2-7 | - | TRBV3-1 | TGTGCCAGCAGCCAAGATGGACCTAGCGTCAATGAGCAGTACTTC | CASSQDGPSVNEQYF
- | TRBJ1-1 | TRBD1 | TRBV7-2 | TGTGCCAGCAGCTTATACAGGGGGGCGAACACTGAAGTTTTCTTT | CASSLYRGANTEVFF
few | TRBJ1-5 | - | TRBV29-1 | TGCAGCGTCGCCACCGGGAATCAAAATCAGCCCCAGCATTTT | CSVATGNQNQPQHF
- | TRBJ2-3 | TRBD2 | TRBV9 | TGTGCCAGCAGCGGCACTGGGGGGACTATAACAGATACGCAGTATTTT | CASSGTGGTITDTQYF
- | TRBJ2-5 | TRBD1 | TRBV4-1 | TGCGCCAGCAGCCATCCCCGGGACAGGGGGCATGAAGAGACCCAGTACTTC | CASSHPRDRGHEETQYF
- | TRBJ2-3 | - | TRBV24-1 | TGTGCCACCAGTGATCGCCGGGACACCCATGCACAAGATACGCAGTATTTT | CATSDRRDTHAQDTQYF
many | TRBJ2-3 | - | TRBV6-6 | TGTGCCAGCAGTCCAGGGACCACCACAGATACGCAGTATTTT | CASSPGTTTDTQYF
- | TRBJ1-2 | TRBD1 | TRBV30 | TGTGCCTGGAGTGCCCCGGACAGGGTGGATTATGGCTACACCTTC | CAWSAPDRVDYGYTF
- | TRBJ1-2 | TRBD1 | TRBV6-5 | TGTGCCAGCAGTTGGGGACAGTTCTATGGCTACACCTTC | CASSWGQFYGYTF
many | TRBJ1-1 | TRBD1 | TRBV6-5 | TGTGCCAGCAGCTACCCGGGACAGAAAGCTTTCTTT | CASSYPGQKAFF
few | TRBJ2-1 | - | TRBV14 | TGTGCCAGCAGCCAAGATGGGACTCTCCCTCGGGATGAGCAGTTCTTC | CASSQDGTLPRDEQFF
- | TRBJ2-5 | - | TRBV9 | TGTGCCAGCAGCGGCGTATCGGAGGAGACCCAGTACTTC | CASSGVSEETQYF
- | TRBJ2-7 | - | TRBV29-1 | TGCAGCGTTGAGGGGGCAGGTCGAACCTACGAGCAGTACTTC | CSVEGAGRTYEQYF
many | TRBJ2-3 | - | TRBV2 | TGTGCCAGCAGCTCAGACCAACGCGGTACGCAGTATTTT | CASSSDQRGTQYF
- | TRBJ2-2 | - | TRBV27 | TGTGCCAGCAGTTTTTCGGGACCGAACACCGGGGAGCTGTTTTTT | CASSFSGPNTGELFF
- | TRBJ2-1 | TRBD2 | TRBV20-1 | TGCAGTGCTTATAGCGGGGGGTTGAACAATGAGCAGTTCTTC | CSAYSGGLNNEQFF
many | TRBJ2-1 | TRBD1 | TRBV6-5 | TGTGCCAGCAGTTACCAAGTCAGGGGGACAGGGTATGGCGATGAGCAGTTCTTC | CASSYQVRGTGYGDEQFF
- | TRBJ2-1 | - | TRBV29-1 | TGCAGCGCCGAAAGGGACTGGCAGCAGTTCTTC | CSAERDWQQFF
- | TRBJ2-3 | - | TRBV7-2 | TGTGCCAGCAGCTTAGAATCCGCGGCTCCCCCTGATACGCAGTATTTT | CASSLESAAPPDTQYF
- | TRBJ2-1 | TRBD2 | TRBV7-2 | TGTGCCAGCAGACCCCTCCTAGCGGGGGGAACCTACAATGAGCAGTTCTTC | CASRPLLAGGTYNEQFF
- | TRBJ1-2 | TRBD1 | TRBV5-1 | TGCGCCAGCAGCGGGCGGACAGGGAACTATGGCTACACCTTC | CASSGRTGNYGYTF
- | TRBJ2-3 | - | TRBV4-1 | TGCGCCAACAGCCAAGAAGCAGGTAGCCATACGCAGTATTTT | CANSQEAGSHTQYF
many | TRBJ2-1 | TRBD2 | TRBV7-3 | TGTGCCAGCAGCTTAGGTACTAGCGGGGGCTACAATGAGCAGTTCTTC | CASSLGTSGGYNEQFF
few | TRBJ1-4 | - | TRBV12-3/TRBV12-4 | TGTGCCAGCAGAGCCCAAGGCGAAAAACTGTTTTTT | CASRAQGEKLFF
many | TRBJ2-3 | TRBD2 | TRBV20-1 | TGCAGTGCTAGGGTCTCACAAGGGCGGGGGGACACAGATACGCAGTATTTT | CSARVSQGRGDTDTQYF
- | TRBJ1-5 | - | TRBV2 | TGTGCCAGCCGAAGGGGCCCGAGGGATCAGCCCCAGCATTTT | CASRRGPRDQPQHF
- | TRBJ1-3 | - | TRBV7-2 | TGTGCCAGCAGCTTAGCGGGGGCGACTCCTGGAAACACCATATATTTT | CASSLAGATPGNTIYF
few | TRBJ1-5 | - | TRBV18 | TGTGCCAGCTCACCACCTACACCTAATCAGCCCCAGCATTTT | CASSPPTPNQPQHF
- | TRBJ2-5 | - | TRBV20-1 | TGCAGTGCTAGAGATTTCGGGGACCAAGAGACCCAGTACTTC | CSARDFGDQETQYF
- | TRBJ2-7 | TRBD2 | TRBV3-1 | TGTACCAACACCCAGTCCCAGCGGGAGGGAAACGAGCAGTACTTC | CTNTQSQREGNEQYF
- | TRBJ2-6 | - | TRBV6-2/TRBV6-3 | TGTGCCAGCAGTCCGTTTCGGGACCCCCTTCGATCTGGGGCCAACGTCCTGACTTTC | CASSPFRDPLRSGANVLTF
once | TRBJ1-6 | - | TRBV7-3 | TGTGCCAGCAGCTTAGAGGGTTCGGGTTCACCCCTCCACTTT | CASSLEGSGSPLHF
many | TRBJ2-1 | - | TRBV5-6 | TGTGCCAGCAGCTGGGGGCCCTACAATGAGCAGTTCTTC | CASSWGPYNEQFF
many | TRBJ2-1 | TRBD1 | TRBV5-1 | TGCGCCAGCAGCTCCCGGACAGGGGGTGGAGATGAGCAGTTCTTC | CASSSRTGGGDEQFF
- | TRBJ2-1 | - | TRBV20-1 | TGCAGTGCGAACCCCGACAGTGGGCTCAATGAGCAGTTCTTC | CSANPDSGLNEQFF
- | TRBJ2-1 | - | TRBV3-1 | TGTGCCAGCAGCCCCCTGACGTTGAATGAGCAGTTCTTC | CASSPLTLNEQFF
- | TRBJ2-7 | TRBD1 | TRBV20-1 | TGCAGTGCTAGAGATGGGGACAGGGGGCAAGGCGAGCAGTACTTC | CSARDGDRGQGEQYF
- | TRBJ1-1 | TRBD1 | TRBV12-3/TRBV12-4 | TGTGCCAGCAGTTCCTCGACAGGGATGAACACTGAAGCTTTCTTT | CASSSSTGMNTEAFF
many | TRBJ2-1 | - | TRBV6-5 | TGTGCCAGCACCAAGGGGAATGAGCAGTTCTTC | CASTKGNEQFF
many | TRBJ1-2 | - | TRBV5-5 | TGTGCCAGCAGCTTACCGGGACGCTATGGCTACACCTTC | CASSLPGRYGYTF
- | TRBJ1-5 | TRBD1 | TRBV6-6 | TGTGCCAGCAGCCTACTCGACAGGGATCAGCCCCAGCATTTT | CASSLLDRDQPQHF
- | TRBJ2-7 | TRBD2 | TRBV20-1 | TGCAGTGCTAGTTCCCCCCTAGCGGGAGCTAGATACGAGCAGTACTTC | CSASSPLAGARYEQYF
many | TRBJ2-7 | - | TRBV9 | TGTGCCAGCAGCGTAGGAGTCCGGGGAGTAGCCTACGAGCAGTACTTC | CASSVGVRGVAYEQYF
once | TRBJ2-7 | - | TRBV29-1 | TGCAGCGTTGGGTCTTCCGAGCAGTACTTC | CSVGSSEQYF
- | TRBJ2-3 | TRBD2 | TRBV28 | TGTGCCAGCAGTGGCCGGGGGGACTACTTGTCTACGCAGTATTTT | CASSGRGDYLSTQYF
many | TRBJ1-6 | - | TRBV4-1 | TGCGCCAGCAGCCAAGAAAGTAAACCGTATTCACCCCTCCACTTT | CASSQESKPYSPLHF
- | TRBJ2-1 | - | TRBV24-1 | TGTGCCACCGGGGCTAGCAGAGGTGAGCAGTTCTTC | CATGASRGEQFF
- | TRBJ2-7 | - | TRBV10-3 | TGTGCCATCACCCCTTTCGGACAGTATGACGAGCAGTACTTC | CAITPFGQYDEQYF
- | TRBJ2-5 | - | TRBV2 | TGTGCCAGCAGTGTCGGCAGGGGACAAGGAGGGACCCAGTACTTC | CASSVGRGQGGTQYF
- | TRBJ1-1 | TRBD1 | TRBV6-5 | TGTGCCAGCAGGTACTCGGGACAGAGAGCTTTCTTT | CASRYSGQRAFF
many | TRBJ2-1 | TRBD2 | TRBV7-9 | TGTGCCAGCATCAGCTGGGGGGGAAACTCCTACAATGAGCAGTTCTTC | CASISWGGNSYNEQFF